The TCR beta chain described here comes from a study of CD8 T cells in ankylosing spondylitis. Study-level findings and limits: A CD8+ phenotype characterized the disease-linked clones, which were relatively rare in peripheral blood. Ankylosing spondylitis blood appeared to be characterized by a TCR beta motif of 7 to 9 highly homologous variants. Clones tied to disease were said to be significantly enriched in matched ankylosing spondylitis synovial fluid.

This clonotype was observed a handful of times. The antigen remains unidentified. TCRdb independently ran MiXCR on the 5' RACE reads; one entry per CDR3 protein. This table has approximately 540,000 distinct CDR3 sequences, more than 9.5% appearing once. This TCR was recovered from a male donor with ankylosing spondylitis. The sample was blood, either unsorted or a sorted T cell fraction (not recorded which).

DNA of the CDR3: TGTGCCAGCAGCTTATACGGAGAAGGCTCCTACGAGCAGTACGTC. This codes for CASSLYGEGSYEQYV. This chain uses TRBV11-3 with TRBJ2-7, with D unclear. The V gene lost 2 bases and the J gene lost 0 bases, with 11 bases spanning the gap. There are 15 residues in the CDR3. CDR1 and CDR2 (germline): SGHNT, YENEEA.